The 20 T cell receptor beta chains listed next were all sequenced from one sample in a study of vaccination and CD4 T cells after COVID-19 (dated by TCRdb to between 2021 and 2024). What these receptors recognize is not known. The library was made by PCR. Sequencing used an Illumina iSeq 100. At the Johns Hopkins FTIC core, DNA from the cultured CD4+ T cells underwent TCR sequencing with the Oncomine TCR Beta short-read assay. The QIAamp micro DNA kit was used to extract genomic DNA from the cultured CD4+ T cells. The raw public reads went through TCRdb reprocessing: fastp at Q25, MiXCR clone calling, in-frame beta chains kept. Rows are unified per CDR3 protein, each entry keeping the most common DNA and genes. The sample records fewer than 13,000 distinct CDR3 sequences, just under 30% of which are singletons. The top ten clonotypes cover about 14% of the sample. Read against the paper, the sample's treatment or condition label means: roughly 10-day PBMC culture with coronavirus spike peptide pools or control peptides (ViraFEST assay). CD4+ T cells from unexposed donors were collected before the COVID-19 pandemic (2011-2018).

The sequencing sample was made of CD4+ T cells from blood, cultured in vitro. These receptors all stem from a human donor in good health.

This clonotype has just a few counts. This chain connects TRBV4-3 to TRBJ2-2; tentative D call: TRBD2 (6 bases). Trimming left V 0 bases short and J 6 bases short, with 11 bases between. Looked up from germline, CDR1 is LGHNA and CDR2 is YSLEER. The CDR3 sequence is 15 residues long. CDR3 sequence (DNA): TGCGCCAGCAGCCAAGAGGAGGGAGTGGCCGGGGAGCTGTTTTTT. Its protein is CASSQEEGVAGELFF.

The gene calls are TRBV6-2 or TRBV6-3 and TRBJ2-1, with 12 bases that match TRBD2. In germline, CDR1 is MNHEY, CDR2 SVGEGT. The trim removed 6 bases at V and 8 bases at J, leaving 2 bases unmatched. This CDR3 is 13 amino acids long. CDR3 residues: CASSTSGGYEQFF. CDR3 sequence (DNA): TGTGCCAGCAGCACTAGCGGGGGGTATGAGCAGTTCTTC.

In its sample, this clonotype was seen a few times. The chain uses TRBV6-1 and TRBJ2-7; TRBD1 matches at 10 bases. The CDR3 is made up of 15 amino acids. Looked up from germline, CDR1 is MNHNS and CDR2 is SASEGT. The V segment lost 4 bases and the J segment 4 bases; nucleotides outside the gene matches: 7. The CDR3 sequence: CASSGGDRGGYEQYF. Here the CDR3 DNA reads TGTGCCAGCAGTGGCGGGGACAGGGGCGGGTACGAGCAGTACTTC.

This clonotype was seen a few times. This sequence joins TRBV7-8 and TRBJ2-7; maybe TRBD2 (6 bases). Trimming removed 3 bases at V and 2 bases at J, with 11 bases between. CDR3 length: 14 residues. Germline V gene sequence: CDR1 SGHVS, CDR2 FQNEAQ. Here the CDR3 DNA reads TGTGCCAGCAGCTTGCACAGGAGGGCCTACGAGCAGTACTTC. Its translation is CASSLHRRAYEQYF.

CDR3 sequence (DNA): TGTGCCAGCAGCTCGGGACTAGCGGGGTCCACAGATACGCAGTATTTT. This sequence encodes CASSSGLAGSTDTQYF. V gene TRBV5-5 combines with J gene TRBJ2-3; 13 bases are a match to TRBD2. Germline CDR1 reads SGHKS; CDR2 reads YYEKEE (reference sequence). Trimming removed 3 bases from V and 2 bases from J; junction bases left unmatched: 3. This CDR3 spans 16 amino acids.

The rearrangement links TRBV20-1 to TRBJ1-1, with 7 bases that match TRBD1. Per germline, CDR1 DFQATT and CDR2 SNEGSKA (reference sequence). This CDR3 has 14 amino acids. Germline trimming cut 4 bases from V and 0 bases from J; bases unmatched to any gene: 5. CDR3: CSAKGDSLNTEAFF. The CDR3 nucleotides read TGCAGTGCTAAAGGGGACAGCCTGAACACTGAAGCTTTCTTT.

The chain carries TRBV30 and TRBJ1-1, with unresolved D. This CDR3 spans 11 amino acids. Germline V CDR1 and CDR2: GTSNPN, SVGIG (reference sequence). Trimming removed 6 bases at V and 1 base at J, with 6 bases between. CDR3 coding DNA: TGTGCCTGTGTCCCGAACACTGAAGCTTTCTTT. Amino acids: CACVPNTEAFF.

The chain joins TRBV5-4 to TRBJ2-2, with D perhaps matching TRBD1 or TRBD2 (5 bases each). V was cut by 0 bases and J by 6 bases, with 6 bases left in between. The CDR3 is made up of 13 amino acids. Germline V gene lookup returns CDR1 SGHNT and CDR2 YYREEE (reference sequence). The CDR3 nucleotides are TGTGCCAGCAGCTTGGTGGGGGCCGGGGAGCTGTTTTTT. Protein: CASSLVGAGELFF.

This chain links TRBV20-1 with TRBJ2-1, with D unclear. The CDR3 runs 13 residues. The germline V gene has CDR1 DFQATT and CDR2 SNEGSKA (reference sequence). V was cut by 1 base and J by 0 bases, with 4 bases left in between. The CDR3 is CSARAGSYNEQFF. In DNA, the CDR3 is TGCAGTGCTAGAGCGGGCTCCTACAATGAGCAGTTCTTC.

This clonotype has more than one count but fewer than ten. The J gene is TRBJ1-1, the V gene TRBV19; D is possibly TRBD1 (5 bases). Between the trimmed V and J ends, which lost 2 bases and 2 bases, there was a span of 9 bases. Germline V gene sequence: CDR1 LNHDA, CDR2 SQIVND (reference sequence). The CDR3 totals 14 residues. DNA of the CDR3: TGTGCCAGTAGTATATGGGGCCGTAACACTGAAGCTTTCTTT. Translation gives CASSIWGRNTEAFF.

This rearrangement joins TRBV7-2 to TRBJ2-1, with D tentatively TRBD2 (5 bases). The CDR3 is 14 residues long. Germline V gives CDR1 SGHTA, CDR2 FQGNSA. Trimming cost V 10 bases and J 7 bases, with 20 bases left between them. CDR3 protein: CATRAGAVVNEQFF. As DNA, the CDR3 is TGTGCCACCCGAGCAGGAGCGGTCGTGAATGAGCAGTTCTTC.

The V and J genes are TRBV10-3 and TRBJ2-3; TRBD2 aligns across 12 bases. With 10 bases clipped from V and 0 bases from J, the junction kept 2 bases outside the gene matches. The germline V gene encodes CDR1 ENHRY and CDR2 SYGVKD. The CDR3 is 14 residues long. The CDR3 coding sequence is TGTGCCACCGGGACTAGCGGGAGCACAGATACGCAGTATTTT. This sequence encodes CATGTSGSTDTQYF.

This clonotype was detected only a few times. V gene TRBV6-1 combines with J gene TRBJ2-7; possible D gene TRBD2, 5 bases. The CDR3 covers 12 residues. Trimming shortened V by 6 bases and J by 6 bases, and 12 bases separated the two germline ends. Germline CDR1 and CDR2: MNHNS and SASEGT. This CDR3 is CASSPTSIEQYF. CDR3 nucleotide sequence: TGTGCCAGCAGCCCTACTAGTATCGAGCAGTACTTC.

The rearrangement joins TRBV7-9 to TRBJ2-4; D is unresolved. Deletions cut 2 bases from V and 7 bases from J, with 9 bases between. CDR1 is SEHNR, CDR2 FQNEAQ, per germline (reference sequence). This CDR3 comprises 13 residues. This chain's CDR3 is CASSLRDTNIQYF. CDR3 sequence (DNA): TGTGCCAGCAGCTTACGAGACACCAACATTCAGTACTTC.

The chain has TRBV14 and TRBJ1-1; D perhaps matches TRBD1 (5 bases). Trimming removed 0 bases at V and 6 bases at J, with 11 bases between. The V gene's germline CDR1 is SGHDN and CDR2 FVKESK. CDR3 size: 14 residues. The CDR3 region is CASSQDPGKAEAFF. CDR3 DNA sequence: TGTGCCAGCAGCCAAGATCCAGGGAAGGCTGAAGCTTTCTTT.

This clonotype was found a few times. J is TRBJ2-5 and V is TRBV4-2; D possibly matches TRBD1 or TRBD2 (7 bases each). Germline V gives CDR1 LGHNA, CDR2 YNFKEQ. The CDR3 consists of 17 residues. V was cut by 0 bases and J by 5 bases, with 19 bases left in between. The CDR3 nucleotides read TGTGCCAGCAGCCAAGAAGGGTGGGAGGGGGCGATGGAGACCCAGTACTTC. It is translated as CASSQEGWEGAMETQYF.

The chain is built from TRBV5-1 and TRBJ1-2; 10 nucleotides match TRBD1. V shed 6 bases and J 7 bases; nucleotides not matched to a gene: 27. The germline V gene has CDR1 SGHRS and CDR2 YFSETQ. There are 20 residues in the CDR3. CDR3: CASIHPDPGTGERNVGGYTF. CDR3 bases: TGCGCCAGCATCCATCCCGACCCGGGGACAGGGGAAAGAAATGTCGGTGGCTACACCTTC. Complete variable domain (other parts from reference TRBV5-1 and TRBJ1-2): KAGVTQTPRYLIKTRGQQVTLSCSPISGHRSVSWYQQTPGQGLQFLFEYFSETQRNKGNFPGRFSGRQFSNSRSEMNVSTLELGDSALYLCASIHPDPGTGERNVGGYTFGSGTRLTVV.

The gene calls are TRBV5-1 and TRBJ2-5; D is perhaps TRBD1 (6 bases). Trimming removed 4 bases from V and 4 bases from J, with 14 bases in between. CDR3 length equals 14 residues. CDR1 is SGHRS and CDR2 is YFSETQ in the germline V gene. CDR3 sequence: CASSNGGQTETQYF. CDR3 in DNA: TGCGCCAGCAGCAATGGGGGACAAACAGAGACCCAGTACTTC. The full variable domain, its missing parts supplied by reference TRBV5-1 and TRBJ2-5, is KAGVTQTPRYLIKTRGQQVTLSCSPISGHRSVSWYQQTPGQGLQFLFEYFSETQRNKGNFPGRFSGRQFSNSRSEMNVSTLELGDSALYLCASSNGGQTETQYFGPGTRLLVL.

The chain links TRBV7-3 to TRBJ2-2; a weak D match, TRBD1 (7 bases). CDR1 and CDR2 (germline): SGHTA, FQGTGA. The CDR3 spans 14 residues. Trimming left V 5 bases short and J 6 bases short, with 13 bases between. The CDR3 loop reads CASSLPGGPGELFF. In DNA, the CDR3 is TGTGCCAGCAGCCTACCAGGGGGGCCCGGGGAGCTGTTTTTT. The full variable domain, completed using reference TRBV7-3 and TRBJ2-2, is GAGVSQTPSNKVTEKGKYVELRCDPISGHTALYWYRQSLGQGPEFLIYFQGTGAADDSGLPNDRFFAVRPEGSVSTLKIQRTERGDSAVYLCASSLPGGPGELFFGEGSRLTVL.

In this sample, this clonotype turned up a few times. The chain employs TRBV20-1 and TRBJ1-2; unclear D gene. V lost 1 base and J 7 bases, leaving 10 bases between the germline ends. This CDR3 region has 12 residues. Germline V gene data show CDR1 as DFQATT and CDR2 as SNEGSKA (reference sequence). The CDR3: CSARGGEGGYTF. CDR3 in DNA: TGCAGTGCTAGAGGGGGAGAAGGTGGCTACACCTTC.